The entry that follows covers one TCR beta chain sequence. The data were obtained in a study of blood T cell repertoires in COVID-19. CDR1 and CDR2 from the germline V gene are SGHTA and FQGNSA. This CDR3 region has 14 residues. V was clipped by 3 bases and J by 3 bases; unmatched bases: 3. Libraries were prepared by immunoSEQ multiplex PCR; TCRdb keeps only in-frame clonotypes and omits some of them. The top ten clones hold about 6.7% of a sample with about 250,000 clones, approximately 88% of them seen once. V usage is TRBV7-2 and J usage is TRBJ2-7; 9 nucleotides agree with TRBD1. Specimen: peripheral blood. This TCR was recovered from a woman aged 25 to 39 with COVID-19, enrolled during active disease. CDR3 sequence (DNA): TGTGCCAGCAGCTTTACGGGACAGGGCTACGAGCAGTACTTC. Amino acid sequence: CASSFTGQGYEQYF.